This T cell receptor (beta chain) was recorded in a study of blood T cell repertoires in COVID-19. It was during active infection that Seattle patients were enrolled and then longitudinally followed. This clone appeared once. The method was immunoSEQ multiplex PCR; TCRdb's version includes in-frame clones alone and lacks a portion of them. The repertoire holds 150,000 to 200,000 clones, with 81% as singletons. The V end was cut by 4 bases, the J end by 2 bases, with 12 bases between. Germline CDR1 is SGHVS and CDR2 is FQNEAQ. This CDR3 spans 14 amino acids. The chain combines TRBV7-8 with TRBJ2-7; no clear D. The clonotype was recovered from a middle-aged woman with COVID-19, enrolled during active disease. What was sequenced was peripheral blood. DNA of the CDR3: TGTGCCAGCAGCTCTACTCACCTGCCCTACGAGCAGTACTTC. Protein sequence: CASSSTHLPYEQYF.